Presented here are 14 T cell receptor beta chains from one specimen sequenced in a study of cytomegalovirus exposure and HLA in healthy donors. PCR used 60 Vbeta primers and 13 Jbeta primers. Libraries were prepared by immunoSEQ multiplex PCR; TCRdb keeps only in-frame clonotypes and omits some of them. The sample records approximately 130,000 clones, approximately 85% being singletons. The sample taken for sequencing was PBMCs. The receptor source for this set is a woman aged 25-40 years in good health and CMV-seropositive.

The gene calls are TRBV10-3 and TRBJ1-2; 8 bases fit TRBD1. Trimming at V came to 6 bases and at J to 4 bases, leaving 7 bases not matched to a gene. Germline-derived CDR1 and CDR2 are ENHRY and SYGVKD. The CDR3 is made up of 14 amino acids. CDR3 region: CAIRGQEGSYGYTF. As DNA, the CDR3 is TGTGCCATCAGGGGACAGGAAGGGAGCTATGGCTACACCTTC.

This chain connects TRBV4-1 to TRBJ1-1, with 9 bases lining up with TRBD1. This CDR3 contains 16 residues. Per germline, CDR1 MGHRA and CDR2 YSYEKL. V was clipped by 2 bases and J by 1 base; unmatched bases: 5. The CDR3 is CASSQRDRVTNTEAFF. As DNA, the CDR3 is TGCGCCAGCAGCCAAAGGGACAGGGTGACGAACACTGAAGCTTTCTTT.

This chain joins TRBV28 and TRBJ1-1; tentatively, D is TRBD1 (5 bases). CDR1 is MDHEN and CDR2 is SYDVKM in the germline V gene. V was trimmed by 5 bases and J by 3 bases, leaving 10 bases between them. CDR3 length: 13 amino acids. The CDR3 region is CASSAGRDTEAFF. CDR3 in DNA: TGTGCCAGCAGTGCAGGGAGGGACACTGAAGCTTTCTTT.

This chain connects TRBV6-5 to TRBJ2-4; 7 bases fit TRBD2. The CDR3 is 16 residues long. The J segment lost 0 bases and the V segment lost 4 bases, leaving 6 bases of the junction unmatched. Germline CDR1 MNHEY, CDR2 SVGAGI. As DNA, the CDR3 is TGTGCCAGCAGTTCCGGGGGGACTCTAGCCAAAAACATTCAGTACTTC. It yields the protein CASSSGGTLAKNIQYF.

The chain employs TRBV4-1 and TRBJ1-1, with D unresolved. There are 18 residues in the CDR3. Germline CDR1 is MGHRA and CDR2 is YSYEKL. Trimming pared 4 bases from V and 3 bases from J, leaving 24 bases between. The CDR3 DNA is TGCGCCAGCAGCCTAAGACCGTGGGTCATCCCGAGGGACACTGAAGCTTTCTTT. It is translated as CASSLRPWVIPRDTEAFF.

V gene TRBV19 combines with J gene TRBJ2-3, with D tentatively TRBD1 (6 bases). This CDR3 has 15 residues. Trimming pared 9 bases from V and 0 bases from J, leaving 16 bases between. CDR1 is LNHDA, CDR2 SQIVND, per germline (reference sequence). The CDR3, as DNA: TGTGCCAGCTCTCCTTTAGGGGGAAGCACAGATACGCAGTATTTT. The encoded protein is CASSPLGGSTDTQYF.

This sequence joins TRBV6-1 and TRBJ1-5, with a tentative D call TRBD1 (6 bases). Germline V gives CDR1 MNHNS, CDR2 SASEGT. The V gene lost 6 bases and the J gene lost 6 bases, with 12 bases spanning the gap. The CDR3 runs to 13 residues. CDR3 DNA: TGTGCCAGCAGCCTAGGACAGCCTCAGCCCCAGCATTTT. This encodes CASSLGQPQPQHF.

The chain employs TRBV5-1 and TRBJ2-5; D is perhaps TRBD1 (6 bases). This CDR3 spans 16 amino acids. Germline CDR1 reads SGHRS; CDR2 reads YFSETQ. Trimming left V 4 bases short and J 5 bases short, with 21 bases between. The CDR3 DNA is TGCGCCAGCAGCCTACCTCTAGGAGCTGGGGGCGAGACCCAGTACTTC. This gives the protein CASSLPLGAGGETQYF.

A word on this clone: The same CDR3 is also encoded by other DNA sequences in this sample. The CDR3 loop is CASSEVRGGLTDTQYF. CDR3 DNA sequence: TGTGCCAGCAGTGAGGTGCGGGGGGGACTAACAGATACGCAGTATTTT. The chain employs TRBV2 and TRBJ2-3, with TRBD2 identical over 9 bases. V trimming: 3 bases; J trimming: 3 bases; junction bases outside the gene matches: 7. There are 16 residues in the CDR3. Germline CDR1 and CDR2: SNHLY and FYNNEI.

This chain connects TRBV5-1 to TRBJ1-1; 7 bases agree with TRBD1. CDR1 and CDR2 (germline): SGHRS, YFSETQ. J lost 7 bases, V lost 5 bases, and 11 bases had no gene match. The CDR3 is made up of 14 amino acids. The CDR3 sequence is CASRYQGGLVEAFF. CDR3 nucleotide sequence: TGCGCCAGCAGATACCAGGGGGGTCTGGTTGAAGCTTTCTTT. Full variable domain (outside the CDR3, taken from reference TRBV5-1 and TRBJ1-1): KAGVTQTPRYLIKTRGQQVTLSCSPISGHRSVSWYQQTPGQGLQFLFEYFSETQRNKGNFPGRFSGRQFSNSRSEMNVSTLELGDSALYLCASRYQGGLVEAFFGQGTRLTVV.

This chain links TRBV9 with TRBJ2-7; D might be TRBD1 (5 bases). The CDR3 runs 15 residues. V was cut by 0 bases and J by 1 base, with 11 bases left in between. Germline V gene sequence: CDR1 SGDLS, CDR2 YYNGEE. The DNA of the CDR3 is TGTGCCAGCAGCGTAGCGCCAGGGAAGTCCTACGAGCAGTACTTC. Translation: CASSVAPGKSYEQYF.

CDR3 sequence (DNA): TGTGCCAGCTCACCACTAACAGGGGGCTTGAATGGCTACACCTTC. Its protein product is CASSPLTGGLNGYTF. This chain connects TRBV18 to TRBJ1-2, with TRBD1 matching over 9 bases. The junction had 6 bases not matched to a gene; V was cut back by 1 base and J by 6 bases. The CDR3 has 15 residues. Germline CDR1 KGHSH, CDR2 LQKENI.

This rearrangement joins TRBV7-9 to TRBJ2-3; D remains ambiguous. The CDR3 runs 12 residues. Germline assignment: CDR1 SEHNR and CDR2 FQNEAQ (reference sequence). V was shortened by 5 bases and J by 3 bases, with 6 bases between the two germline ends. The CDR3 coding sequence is TGTGCCAGCAGCATGTTAACAGATACGCAGTATTTT. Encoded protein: CASSMLTDTQYF. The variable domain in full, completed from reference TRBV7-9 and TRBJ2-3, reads DTGVSQNPRHKITKRGQNVTFRCDPISEHNRLYWYRQTLGQGPEFLTYFQNEAQLEKSRLLSDRFSAERPKGSFSTLEIQRTEQGDSAMYLCASSMLTDTQYFGPGTRLTVL.

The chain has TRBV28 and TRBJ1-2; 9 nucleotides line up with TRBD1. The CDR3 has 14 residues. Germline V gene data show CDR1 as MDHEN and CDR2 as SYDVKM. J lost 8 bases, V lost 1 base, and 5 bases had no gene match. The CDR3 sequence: CASSLSGTGRGYTF. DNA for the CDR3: TGTGCCAGCAGTTTATCTGGGACAGGGAGAGGCTACACCTTC.